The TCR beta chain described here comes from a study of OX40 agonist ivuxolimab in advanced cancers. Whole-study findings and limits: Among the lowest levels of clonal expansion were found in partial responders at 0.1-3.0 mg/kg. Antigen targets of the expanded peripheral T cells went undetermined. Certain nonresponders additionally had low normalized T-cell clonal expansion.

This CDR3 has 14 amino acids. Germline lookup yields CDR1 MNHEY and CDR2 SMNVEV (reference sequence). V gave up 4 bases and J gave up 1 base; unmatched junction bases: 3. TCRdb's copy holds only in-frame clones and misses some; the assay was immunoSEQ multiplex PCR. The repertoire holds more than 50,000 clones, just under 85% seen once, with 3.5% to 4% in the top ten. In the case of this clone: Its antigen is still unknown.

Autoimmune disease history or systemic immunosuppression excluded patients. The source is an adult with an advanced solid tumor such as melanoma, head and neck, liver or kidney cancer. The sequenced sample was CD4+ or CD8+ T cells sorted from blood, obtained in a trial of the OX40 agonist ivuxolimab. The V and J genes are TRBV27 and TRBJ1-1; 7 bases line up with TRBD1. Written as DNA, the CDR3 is TGTGCCAGCAGTTGGGGGACAGCGAACACTGAAGCTTTCTTT. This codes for CASSWGTANTEAFF.